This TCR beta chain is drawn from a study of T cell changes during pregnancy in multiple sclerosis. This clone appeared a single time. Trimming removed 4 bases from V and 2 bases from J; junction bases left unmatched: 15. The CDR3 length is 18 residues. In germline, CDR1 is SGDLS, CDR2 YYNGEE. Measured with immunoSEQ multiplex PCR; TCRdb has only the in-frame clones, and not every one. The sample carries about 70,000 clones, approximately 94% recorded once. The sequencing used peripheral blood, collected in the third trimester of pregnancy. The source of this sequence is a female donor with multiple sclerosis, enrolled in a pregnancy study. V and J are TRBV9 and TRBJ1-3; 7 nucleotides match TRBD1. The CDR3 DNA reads TGTGCCAGCAGCCCGCGCTCGCGGACAGGTCTCACTGGAAACACCATATATTTT. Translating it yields CASSPRSRTGLTGNTIYF.